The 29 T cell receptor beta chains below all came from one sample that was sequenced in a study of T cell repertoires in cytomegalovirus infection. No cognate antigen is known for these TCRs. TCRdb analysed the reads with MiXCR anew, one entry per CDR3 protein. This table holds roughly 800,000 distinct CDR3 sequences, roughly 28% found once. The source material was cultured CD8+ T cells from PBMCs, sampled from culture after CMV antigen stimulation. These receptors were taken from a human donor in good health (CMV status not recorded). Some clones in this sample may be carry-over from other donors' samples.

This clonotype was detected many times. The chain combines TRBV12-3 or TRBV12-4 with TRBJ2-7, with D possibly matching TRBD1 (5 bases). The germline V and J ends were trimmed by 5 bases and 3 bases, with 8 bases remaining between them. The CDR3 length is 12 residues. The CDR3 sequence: CASSAGIYEQYF. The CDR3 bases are TGTGCCAGCAGTGCAGGGATCTACGAGCAGTACTTC.

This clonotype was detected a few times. The CDR3 protein is CASSIRGQGEQFF. CDR3 sequence (DNA): TGTGCCAGTAGCATCCGGGGGCAGGGAGAGCAGTTCTTC. The chain has TRBV19 and TRBJ2-1; D tentatively reads TRBD1 or TRBD2 (6 bases each). Germline CDR1 is LNHDA and CDR2 is SQIVND (reference sequence). CDR3 length: 13 amino acids. Trimming removed 6 bases at V and 10 bases at J, with 16 bases between.

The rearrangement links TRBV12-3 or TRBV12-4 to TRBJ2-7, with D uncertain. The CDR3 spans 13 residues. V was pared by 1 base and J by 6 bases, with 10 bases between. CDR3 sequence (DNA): TGTGCCAGCAGTTTAGGTCTGGGGTTCGAGCAGTACTTC. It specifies CASSLGLGFEQYF.

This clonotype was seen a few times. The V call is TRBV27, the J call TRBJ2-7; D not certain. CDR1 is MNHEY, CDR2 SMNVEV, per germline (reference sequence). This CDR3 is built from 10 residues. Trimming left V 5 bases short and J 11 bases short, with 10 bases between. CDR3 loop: CASSPSREYV. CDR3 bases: TGTGCCAGCAGTCCCTCAAGGGAGTACGTC.

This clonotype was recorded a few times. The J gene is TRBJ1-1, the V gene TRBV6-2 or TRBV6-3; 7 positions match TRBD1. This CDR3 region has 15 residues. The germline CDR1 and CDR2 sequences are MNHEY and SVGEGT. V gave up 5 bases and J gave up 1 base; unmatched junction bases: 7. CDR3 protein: CASSPYRQGNTEAFF. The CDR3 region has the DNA TGTGCCAGCAGTCCTTACCGACAGGGGAACACTGAAGCTTTCTTT.

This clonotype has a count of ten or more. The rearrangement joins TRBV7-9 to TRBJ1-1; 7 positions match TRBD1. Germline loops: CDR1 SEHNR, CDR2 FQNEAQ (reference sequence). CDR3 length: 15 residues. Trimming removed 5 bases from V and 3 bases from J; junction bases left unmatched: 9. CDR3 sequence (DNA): TGTGCCAGCAGCCCACTACAGGGGCCCTACACTGAAGCTTTCTTT. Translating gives CASSPLQGPYTEAFF.

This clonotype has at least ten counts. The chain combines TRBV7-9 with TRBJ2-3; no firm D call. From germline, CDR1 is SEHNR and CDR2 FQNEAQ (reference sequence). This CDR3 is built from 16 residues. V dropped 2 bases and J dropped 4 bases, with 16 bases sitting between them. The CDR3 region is CASSLKSRSEPDTQYF. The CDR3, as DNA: TGTGCCAGCAGCTTAAAAAGCAGGAGTGAGCCAGATACGCAGTATTTT.

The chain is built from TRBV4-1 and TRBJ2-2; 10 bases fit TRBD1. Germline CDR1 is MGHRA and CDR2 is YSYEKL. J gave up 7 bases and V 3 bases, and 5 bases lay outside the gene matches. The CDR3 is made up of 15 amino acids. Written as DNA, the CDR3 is TGCGCCAGCAGCCAGAGACAGGGGGCTGGCGGGGAGCTGTTTTTT. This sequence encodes CASSQRQGAGGELFF.

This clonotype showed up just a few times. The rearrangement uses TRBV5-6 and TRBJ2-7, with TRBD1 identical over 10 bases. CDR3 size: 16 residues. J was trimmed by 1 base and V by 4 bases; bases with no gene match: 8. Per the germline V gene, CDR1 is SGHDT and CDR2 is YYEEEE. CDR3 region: CASSHLGTGDSYEQYV. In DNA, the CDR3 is TGTGCCAGCAGCCACTTGGGGACAGGGGATTCCTACGAGCAGTACGTC.

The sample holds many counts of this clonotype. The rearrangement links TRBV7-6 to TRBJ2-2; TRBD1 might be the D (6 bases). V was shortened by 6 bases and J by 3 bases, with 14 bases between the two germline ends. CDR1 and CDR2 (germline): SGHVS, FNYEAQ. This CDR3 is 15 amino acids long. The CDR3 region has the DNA TGTGCCAGCAGATCGGACAGAGCCTACACCGGGGAGCTGTTTTTT. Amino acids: CASRSDRAYTGELFF.

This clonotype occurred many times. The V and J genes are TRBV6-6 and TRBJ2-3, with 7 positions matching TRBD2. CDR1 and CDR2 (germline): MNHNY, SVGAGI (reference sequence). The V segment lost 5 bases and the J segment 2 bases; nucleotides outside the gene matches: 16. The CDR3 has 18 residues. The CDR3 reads CASSANDHRDYYTDTQYF. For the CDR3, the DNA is TGTGCCAGCAGTGCCAATGACCACCGGGACTACTACACAGATACGCAGTATTTT.

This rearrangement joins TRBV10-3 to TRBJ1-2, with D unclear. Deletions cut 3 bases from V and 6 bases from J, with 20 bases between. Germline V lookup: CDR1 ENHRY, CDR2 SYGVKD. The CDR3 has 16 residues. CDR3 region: CAISEKDPLSGDGYTF. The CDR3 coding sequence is TGTGCCATCAGTGAAAAAGACCCCCTATCAGGTGATGGCTACACCTTC.

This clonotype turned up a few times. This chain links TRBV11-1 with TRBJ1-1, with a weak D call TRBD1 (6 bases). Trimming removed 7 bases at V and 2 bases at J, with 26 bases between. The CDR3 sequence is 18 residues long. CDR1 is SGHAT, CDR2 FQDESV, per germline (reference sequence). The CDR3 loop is CASTELTGFAASNTEAFF. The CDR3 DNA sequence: TGTGCCAGCACCGAATTAACAGGGTTCGCGGCTAGTAACACTGAAGCTTTCTTT.

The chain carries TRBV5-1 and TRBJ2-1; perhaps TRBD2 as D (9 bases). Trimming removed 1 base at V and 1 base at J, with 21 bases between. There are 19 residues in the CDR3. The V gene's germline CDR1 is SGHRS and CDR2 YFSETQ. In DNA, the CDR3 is TGCGCCAGCAGCTTGACAGGGGGACTAGCCTCATTGTCCTACAATGAGCAGTTCTTC. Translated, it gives CASSLTGGLASLSYNEQFF.

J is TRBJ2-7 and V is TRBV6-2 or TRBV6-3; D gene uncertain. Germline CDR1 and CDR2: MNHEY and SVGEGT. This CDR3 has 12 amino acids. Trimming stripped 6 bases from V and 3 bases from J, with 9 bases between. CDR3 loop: CASRLDGYEQYV. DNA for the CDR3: TGTGCCAGCAGACTCGACGGCTACGAGCAGTACGTC.

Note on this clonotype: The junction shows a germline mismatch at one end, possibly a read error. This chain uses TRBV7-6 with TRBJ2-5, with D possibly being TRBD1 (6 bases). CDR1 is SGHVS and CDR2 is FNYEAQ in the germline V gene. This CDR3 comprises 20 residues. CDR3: CASSSLPGVFGRGEQGTQYF. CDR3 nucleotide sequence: TGTGCCAGCAGCTCCCTCCCAGGAGTATTTGGCAGGGGCGAACAAGGGACCCAGTACTTC.

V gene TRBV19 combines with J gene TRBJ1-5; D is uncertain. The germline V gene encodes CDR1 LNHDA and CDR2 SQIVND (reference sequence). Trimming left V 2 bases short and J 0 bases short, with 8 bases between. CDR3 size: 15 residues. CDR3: CASSITMNSNQPQHF. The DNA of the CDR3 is TGTGCCAGTAGTATAACAATGAATAGCAATCAGCCCCAGCATTTT. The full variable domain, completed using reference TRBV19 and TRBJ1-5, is DGGITQSPKYLFRKEGQNVTLSCEQNLNHDAMYWYRQDPGQGLRLIYYSQIVNDFQKGDIAEGYSVSREKKESFPLTVTSAQKNPTAFYLCASSITMNSNQPQHFGDGTRLSIL.

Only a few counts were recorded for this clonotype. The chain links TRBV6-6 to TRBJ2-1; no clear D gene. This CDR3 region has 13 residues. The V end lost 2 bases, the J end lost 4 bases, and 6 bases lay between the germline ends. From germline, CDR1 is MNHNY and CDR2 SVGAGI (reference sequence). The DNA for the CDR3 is TGTGCCAGCAGTTACGGGCAGTACAATGAGCAGTTCTTC. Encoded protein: CASSYGQYNEQFF.

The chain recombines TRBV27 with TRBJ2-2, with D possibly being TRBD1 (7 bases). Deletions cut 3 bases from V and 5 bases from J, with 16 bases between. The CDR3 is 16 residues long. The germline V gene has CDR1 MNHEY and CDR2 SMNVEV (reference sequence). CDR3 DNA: TGTGCCAGCAGTTTTACTGAGGGGGCGGGGACCGGGGAGCTGTTTTTT. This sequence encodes CASSFTEGAGTGELFF.

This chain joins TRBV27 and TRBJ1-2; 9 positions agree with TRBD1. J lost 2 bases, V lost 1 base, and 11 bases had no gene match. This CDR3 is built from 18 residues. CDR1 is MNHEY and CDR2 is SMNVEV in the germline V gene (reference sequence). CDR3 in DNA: TGTGCCAGCAGTTTATGGCCCCCACGACAGGGGGGAAACTATGGCTACACCTTC. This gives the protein CASSLWPPRQGGNYGYTF.

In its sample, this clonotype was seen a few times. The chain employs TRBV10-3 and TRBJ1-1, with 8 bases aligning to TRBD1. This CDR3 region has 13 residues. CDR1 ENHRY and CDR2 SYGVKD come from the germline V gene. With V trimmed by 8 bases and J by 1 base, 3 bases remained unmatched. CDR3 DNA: TGTGCCATCCGGACAGGGCGGAACACTGAAGCTTTCTTT. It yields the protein CAIRTGRNTEAFF.

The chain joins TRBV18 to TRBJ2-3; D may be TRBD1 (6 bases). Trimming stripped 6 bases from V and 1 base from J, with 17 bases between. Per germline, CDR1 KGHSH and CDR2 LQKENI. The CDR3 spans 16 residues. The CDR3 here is CASSPTGQDGTDTQYF. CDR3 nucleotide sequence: TGTGCCAGCTCTCCGACAGGCCAAGACGGCACAGATACGCAGTATTTT. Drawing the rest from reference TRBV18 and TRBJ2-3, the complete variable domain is NAGVMQNPRHLVRRRGQEARLRCSPMKGHSHVYWYRQLPEEGLKFMVYLQKENIIDESGMPKERFSAEFPKEGPSILRIQQVVRGDSAAYFCASSPTGQDGTDTQYFGPGTRLTVL.

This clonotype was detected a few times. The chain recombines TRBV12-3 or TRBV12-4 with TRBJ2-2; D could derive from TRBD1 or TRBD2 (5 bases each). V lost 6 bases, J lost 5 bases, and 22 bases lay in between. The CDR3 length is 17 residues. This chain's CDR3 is CASSFFSGGGGTGELFF. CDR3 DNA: TGTGCCAGCAGCTTTTTCTCCGGAGGTGGGGGAACCGGGGAGCTGTTTTTT.

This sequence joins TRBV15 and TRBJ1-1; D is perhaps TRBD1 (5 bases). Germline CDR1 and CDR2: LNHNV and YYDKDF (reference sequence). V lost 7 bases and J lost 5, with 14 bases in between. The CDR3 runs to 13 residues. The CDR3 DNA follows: TGTGCCACCAATAGGGGTTTGGGAACTGAAGCTTTCTTT. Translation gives CATNRGLGTEAFF.

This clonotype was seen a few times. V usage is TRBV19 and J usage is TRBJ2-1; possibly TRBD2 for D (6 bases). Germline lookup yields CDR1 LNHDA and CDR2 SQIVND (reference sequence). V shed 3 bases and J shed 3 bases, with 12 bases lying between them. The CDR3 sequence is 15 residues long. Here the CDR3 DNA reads TGTGCCAGTAGTATCGAGGGGACTCGCTACAATGAGCAGTTCTTC. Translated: CASSIEGTRYNEQFF.

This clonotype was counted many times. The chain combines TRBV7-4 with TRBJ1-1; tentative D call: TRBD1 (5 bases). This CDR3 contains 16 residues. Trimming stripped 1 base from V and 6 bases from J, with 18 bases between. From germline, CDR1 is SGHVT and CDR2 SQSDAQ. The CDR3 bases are TGTGCCAGCAGCTTAGGTCGGGGCCCTGTTTGGGCTGAAGCTTTCTTT. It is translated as CASSLGRGPVWAEAFF.

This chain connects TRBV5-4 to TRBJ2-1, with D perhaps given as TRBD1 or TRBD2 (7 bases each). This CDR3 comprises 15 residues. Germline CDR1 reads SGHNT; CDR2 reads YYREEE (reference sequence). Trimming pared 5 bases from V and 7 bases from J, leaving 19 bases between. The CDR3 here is CASRGEGAPRNEQFF. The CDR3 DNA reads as TGTGCCAGCAGGGGGGAGGGGGCCCCTCGTAATGAGCAGTTCTTC.

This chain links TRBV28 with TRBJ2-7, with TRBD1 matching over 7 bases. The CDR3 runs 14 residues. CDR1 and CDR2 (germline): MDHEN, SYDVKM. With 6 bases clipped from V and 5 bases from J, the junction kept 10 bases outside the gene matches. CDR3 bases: TGTGCCAGCAGCCCCGACAGGGCCGCCGACGAGCAGTACGTC. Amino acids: CASSPDRAADEQYV.

The CDR3 spells CASSEALATEDQPQHF. The CDR3 region has the DNA TGTGCCAGCAGTGAAGCGCTTGCGACTGAGGATCAGCCCCAGCATTTT. This chain links TRBV2 with TRBJ1-5; the D is unclear. The germline gives CDR1 SNHLY, CDR2 FYNNEI. This CDR3 comprises 16 residues. The V gene lost 0 bases and the J gene lost 5 bases, with 14 bases spanning the gap.